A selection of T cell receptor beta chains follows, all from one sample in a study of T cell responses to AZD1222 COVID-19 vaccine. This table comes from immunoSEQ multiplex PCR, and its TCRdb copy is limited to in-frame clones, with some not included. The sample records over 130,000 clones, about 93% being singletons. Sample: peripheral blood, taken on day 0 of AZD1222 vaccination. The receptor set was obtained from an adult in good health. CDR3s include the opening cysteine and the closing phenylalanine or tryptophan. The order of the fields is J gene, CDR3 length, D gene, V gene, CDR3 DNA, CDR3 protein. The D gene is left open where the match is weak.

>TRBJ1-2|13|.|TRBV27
TGTGCCAGCGGCCAACCGGGACAAAATGGCTACACCTTC
CASGQPGQNGYTF
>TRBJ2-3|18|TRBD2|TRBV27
TGTGCCAGCAGTCTGACCGGGACTAGCGGGAGGGGCACAGATACGCAGTATTTT
CASSLTGTSGRGTDTQYF
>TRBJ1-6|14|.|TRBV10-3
TGTGCCATCAGTGACAGGGTTGAGAATTCACCCCTCCACTTT
CAISDRVENSPLHF
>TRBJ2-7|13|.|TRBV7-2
TGTGCCAGCAGCTTAGCGGGGGGATACGAGCAGTACTTC
CASSLAGGYEQYF
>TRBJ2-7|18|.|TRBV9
TGTGCCAGCAGCGTAAACCCCCCAACCTTGACAGTTATCTACGAGCAGTACTTC
CASSVNPPTLTVIYEQYF
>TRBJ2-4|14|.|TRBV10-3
TGTGCCATCAGTGAGGGTCAGAACAAAAACATTCAGTACTTC
CAISEGQNKNIQYF
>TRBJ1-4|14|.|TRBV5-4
TGTGCCAGCAGCTTGAAGGGGGGAGATGAAAAACTGTTTTTT
CASSLKGGDEKLFF
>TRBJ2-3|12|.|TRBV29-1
TGCAGCGTTCGTGAACCTACAGATACGCAGTATTTT
CSVREPTDTQYF
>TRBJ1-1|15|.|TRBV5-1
TGCGCCAGCAGCTTTAGGACGGAACTAAACACTGAAGCTTTCTTT
CASSFRTELNTEAFF
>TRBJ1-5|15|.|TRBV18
TGTGCCAGCTCACGAGAGAGGGGATTGAATCAGCCCCAGCATTTT
CASSRERGLNQPQHF
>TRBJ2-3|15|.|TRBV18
TGTGCCAGCTCACCCCGTGGCGCTTCGACAGATACGCAGTATTTT
CASSPRGASTDTQYF